This TCR beta chain is drawn from a study of technical replicates of blood from a handful of donors. Produced via immunoSEQ multiplex PCR; TCRdb's table is partial and in-frame only. Of tens of thousands of clones listed, about 90% are singletons. This sequence was found in a human donor in good health. Sequencing was done on a sample of T cells isolated from PBMCs.

The CDR3: CASSFRLAGDHEQYF. CDR3 bases: TGTGCCAGCAGCTTCCGACTAGCGGGGGACCACGAGCAGTACTTC. The chain links TRBV7-9 to TRBJ2-7, with 12 bases identical to TRBD2. Per the germline V gene, CDR1 is SEHNR and CDR2 is FQNEAQ (reference sequence). Germline trimming cut 3 bases from V and 5 bases from J; bases unmatched to any gene: 5. The CDR3 length is 15 residues.